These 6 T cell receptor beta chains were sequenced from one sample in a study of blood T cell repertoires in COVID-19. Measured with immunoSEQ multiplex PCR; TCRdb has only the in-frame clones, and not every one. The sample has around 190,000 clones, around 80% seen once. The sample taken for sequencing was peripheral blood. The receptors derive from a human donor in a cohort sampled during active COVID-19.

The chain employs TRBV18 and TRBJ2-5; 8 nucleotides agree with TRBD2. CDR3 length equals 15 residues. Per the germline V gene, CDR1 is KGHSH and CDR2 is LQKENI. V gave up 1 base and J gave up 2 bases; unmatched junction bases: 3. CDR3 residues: CASSPHAGGQETQYF. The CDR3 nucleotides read TGTGCCAGCTCACCACATGCGGGGGGTCAAGAGACCCAGTACTTC.

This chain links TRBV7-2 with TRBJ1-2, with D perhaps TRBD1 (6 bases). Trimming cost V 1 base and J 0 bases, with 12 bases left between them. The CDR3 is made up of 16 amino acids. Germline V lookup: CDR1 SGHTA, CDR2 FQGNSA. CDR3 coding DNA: TGTGCCAGCAGCTTAGTTCGGGCAGGGGCTAACTATGGCTACACCTTC. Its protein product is CASSLVRAGANYGYTF.

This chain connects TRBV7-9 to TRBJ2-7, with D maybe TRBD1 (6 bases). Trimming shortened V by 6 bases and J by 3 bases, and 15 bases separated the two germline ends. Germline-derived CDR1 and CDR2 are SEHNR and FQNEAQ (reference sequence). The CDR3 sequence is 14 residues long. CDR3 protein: CASRAQGKGYEQYF. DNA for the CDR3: TGTGCCAGCAGGGCACAGGGAAAGGGCTACGAGCAGTACTTC.

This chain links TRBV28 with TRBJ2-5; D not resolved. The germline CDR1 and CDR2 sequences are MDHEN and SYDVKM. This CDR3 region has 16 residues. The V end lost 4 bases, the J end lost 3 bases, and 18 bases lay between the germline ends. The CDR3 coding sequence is TGTGCCAGCAGTTCCCTCCGCCCAGAAGAAAAAGAGACCCAGTACTTC. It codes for CASSSLRPEEKETQYF. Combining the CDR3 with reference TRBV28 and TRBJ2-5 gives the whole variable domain DVKVTQSSRYLVKRTGEKVFLECVQDMDHENMFWYRQDPGLGLRLIYFSYDVKMKEKGDIPEGYSVSREKKERFSLILESASTNQTSMYLCASSSLRPEEKETQYFGPGTRLLVL.

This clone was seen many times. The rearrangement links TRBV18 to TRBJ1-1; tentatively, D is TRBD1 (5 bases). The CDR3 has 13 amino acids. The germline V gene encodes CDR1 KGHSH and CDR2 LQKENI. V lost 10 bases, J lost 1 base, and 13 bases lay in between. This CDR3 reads CATAIQANTEAFF. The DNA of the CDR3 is TGTGCCACCGCTATACAGGCGAACACTGAAGCTTTCTTT.

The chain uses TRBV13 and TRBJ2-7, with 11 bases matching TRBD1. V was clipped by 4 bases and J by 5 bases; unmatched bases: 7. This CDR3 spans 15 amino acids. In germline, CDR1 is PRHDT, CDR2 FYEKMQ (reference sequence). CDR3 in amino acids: CASSSNGQGAHEQYF. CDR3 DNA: TGTGCCAGCAGCTCGAACGGACAGGGGGCCCACGAGCAGTACTTC.